A selection of T cell receptor beta chains follows, all from one sample in a study of cytomegalovirus exposure and HLA in healthy donors. The assay was immunoSEQ multiplex PCR, and TCRdb's table has in-frame clones only and misses some. Of around 50,000 clones listed, about two thirds are singletons. The sequenced material came from PBMCs. These receptor sequences come from a woman aged 50 to 60 in good health and CMV-seropositive. Both conserved end residues are part of each CDR3. Fields, in order: CDR3 length, J gene, V gene, CDR3 protein.

14 TRBJ1-4 TRBV18 CASSPVDRDEKLFF
15 TRBJ2-3 TRBV19 CASSTGTGIRDTQYF
14 TRBJ2-7 TRBV2 CASSEGGGPHEQYF
14 TRBJ2-5 TRBV6-5 CASSSWTGNREQYF
13 TRBJ1-4 TRBV29-1 CSTDRLTNEKLFF
13 TRBJ1-1 TRBV2 CASSEQTRFEAFF
16 TRBJ2-5 TRBV6-5 CASSYNPGEGGETQYF
14 TRBJ2-3 TRBV4-2 CASSKSQTTDTQYF
14 TRBJ1-5 TRBV19 CASSNTGSILPQHF
16 TRBJ1-6 TRBV7-2 CASSLRWDRGNSPLHF
15 TRBJ1-5 TRBV28 CASSSLGGESQPQHF
13 TRBJ2-3 TRBV7-9 CADRVVGTDTQYF